This T cell receptor (beta chain) was found in a study of blood T cell repertoires in COVID-19. Measured with immunoSEQ multiplex PCR; TCRdb has only the in-frame clones, and not every one. The sample shows some 180,000 clones, around 85% of them seen only once. This CDR3 contains 13 residues. Germline CDR1 and CDR2: SGHVS and FNYEAQ. V gave up 2 bases and J gave up 7 bases, with 9 bases separating them. The TCR sequence derives from a woman aged 60 to 75 with acute or convalescent COVID-19. Material for sequencing was peripheral blood. The chain uses TRBV7-6 and TRBJ1-5; D might be TRBD1 (6 bases). This CDR3 is CASSLTRGQPQHF. Here the CDR3 DNA reads TGTGCCAGCAGCTTAACCAGGGGCCAGCCCCAGCATTTT.